This TCR beta chain was sequenced in a study of blood T cell repertoires in COVID-19. Looking at the study overall: Donors in the United States, Italy and Spain gave samples during acute or convalescent COVID-19. PBMCs, B-cell-depleted T cells, or T cells provided the cDNA or gDNA that made up the material.

Germline V CDR1 and CDR2: SGHRS, YFSETQ. V dropped 2 bases and J dropped 3; count of bases not matched to a gene: 7. The CDR3 is 16 amino acids. As originally analysed: Reference gene primers were amplified, and this amplification served to estimate nucleated cell counts. Libraries were prepared by immunoSEQ multiplex PCR; TCRdb keeps only in-frame clonotypes and omits some of them. Clonal size and the V and J genes are those of that table, whereas D and trimming came from the DNA. Of about 79,000 clones detected, 80% to 90% appear once; the ten largest clones hold approximately 15%. The V and J genes are TRBV5-1 and TRBJ2-3; TRBD2 agrees at 9 bases. This receptor was identified in a man between 65 and 85 years old with active or convalescent COVID-19. The sample was peripheral blood. The CDR3 spells CASSFMGGRVTDTQYF. CDR3 DNA sequence: TGCGCCAGCAGCTTTATGGGCGGGAGGGTGACAGATACGCAGTATTTT.